The 23 T cell receptor beta chains below come from one sample, sequenced in a study of neurological immune-mediated disorders. TCRdb reprocessed the 5' RACE reads via MiXCR and lists one record per CDR3 protein. The data show 90,000 to 100,000 distinct CDR3 sequences, 3% to 4.5% seen once. Sequencing input: PBMCs. Receptor source: a woman aged 18-29 years with multiple sclerosis.

This clonotype has just a few counts. This rearrangement joins TRBV28 to TRBJ1-2; 7 nucleotides match TRBD1. Germline trimming cut 5 bases from V and 2 bases from J; bases unmatched to any gene: 5. Germline-derived CDR1 and CDR2 are MDHEN and SYDVKM. The CDR3 is made up of 14 amino acids. The CDR3 region has the DNA TGTGCCAGCAGTCGACAGGGACTAAACTATGGCTACACCTTC. This codes for CASSRQGLNYGYTF.

There are many counts of this clonotype. The chain recombines TRBV5-1 with TRBJ2-7; the match to TRBD1 covers 8 bases. Losses at the gene ends were 2 bases for V and 1 base for J; bases not matched to a gene: 5. CDR1 SGHRS and CDR2 YFSETQ come from the germline V gene. The CDR3 runs to 15 residues. DNA for the CDR3: TGCGCCAGCAGCTTCCGGACAGGGTTGTCCTACGAGCAGTACTTC. Translated: CASSFRTGLSYEQYF. The full variable domain, completed using reference TRBV5-1 and TRBJ2-7, is KAGVTQTPRYLIKTRGQQVTLSCSPISGHRSVSWYQQTPGQGLQFLFEYFSETQRNKGNFPGRFSGRQFSNSRSEMNVSTLELGDSALYLCASSFRTGLSYEQYFGPGTRLTVT.

This clonotype was recorded many times. V gene TRBV4-2 combines with J gene TRBJ2-3; D tentatively fits TRBD1 or TRBD2 (6 bases each). The germline gives CDR1 LGHNA, CDR2 YNFKEQ. The V end was cut by 1 base, the J end by 7 bases, with 18 bases between. The CDR3 is 16 residues long. The CDR3 DNA sequence: TGTGCCAGCAGCCAAGCGGTCGGGGGCATGTTTAATACGCAGTATTTT. Its translation is CASSQAVGGMFNTQYF.

In its sample, this clonotype was seen many times. The DNA for the CDR3 is TGTGCCAGCAGCTCCCTGACAGGGGCGAGCAACGAGCAGTACTTC. Protein product: CASSSLTGASNEQYF. The chain has TRBV5-6 and TRBJ2-7, with 8 nucleotides matching TRBD1. In germline, CDR1 is SGHDT, CDR2 YYEEEE. V dropped 3 bases and J dropped 5; count of bases not matched to a gene: 10. This CDR3 has 15 amino acids. Variable domain in full (rest from reference TRBV5-6 and TRBJ2-7): DAGVTQSPTHLIKTRGQQVTLRCSPKSGHDTVSWYQQALGQGPQFIFQYYEEEERQRGNFPDRFSGHQFPNYSSELNVNALLLGDSALYLCASSSLTGASNEQYFGPGTRLTVT.

This clonotype occurred many times. The V and J genes are TRBV7-9 and TRBJ2-7; possibly TRBD2 for D (6 bases). In germline, CDR1 is SEHNR, CDR2 FQNEAQ (reference sequence). Trimming took off 5 bases at V and 4 bases at J, with 18 bases between the two ends. The CDR3 sequence is 15 residues long. The CDR3 DNA follows: TGTGCCAGCAGCCCTAGAGAGGGACTGGGATACGAGCAGTACTTC. Its translation: CASSPREGLGYEQYF.

This clonotype occurred many times. V is TRBV7-2 and J is TRBJ2-3; D gene uncertain. The CDR3 totals 15 residues. V was trimmed by 5 bases and J by 6 bases, leaving 18 bases between them. Germline V gene lookup returns CDR1 SGHTA and CDR2 FQGNSA. The CDR3 spells CASSLGVSGVDTQYF. The CDR3 DNA reads TGTGCCAGCAGCCTCGGCGTCTCCGGAGTGGATACGCAGTATTTT.

The chain carries TRBV20-1 and TRBJ2-1; perhaps TRBD2 as D (5 bases). This CDR3 contains 14 residues. CDR1 and CDR2 (germline): DFQATT, SNEGSKA (reference sequence). The V end lost 4 bases, the J end lost 6 bases, and 16 bases lay between the germline ends. The CDR3 DNA sequence: TGCAGTGCTATAGAGGGAGTCGTGACCAATGAGCAGTTCTTC. Translating gives CSAIEGVVTNEQFF.

This clonotype was detected ten times or more. The CDR3 DNA reads TGCGCCAGCAGCCCGGACAGATCCTACGAGCAGTACTTC. This translates into CASSPDRSYEQYF. The chain combines TRBV5-1 with TRBJ2-7, with D maybe TRBD1 (6 bases). The V and J ends lost 4 bases and 1 base respectively, with 9 bases between them. This CDR3 has 13 amino acids. Germline V gene lookup returns CDR1 SGHRS and CDR2 YFSETQ.

This clonotype was counted many times. J is TRBJ1-5 and V is TRBV5-5; D perhaps matches TRBD1 (6 bases). This CDR3 has 14 amino acids. The germline V and J ends were trimmed by 4 bases and 0 bases, with 8 bases remaining between them. Germline V gives CDR1 SGHKS, CDR2 YYEKEE (reference sequence). CDR3 sequence reads: CASSEQGSNQPQHF. In nucleotides, the CDR3 is TGTGCCAGCAGCGAACAGGGTAGCAATCAGCCCCAGCATTTT.

The J gene is TRBJ2-5, the V gene TRBV5-6, with 7 positions matching TRBD2. With V trimmed by 5 bases and J by 0 bases, 10 bases remained unmatched. The CDR3 is made up of 16 amino acids. Germline CDR1 is SGHDT and CDR2 is YYEEEE. The CDR3 loop is CASRGGDHVYQETQYF. The CDR3 coding sequence is TGTGCCAGCAGGGGAGGGGACCACGTGTACCAAGAGACCCAGTACTTC.

This clonotype was recorded at least ten times. The chain uses TRBV7-8 and TRBJ2-1; 9 bases line up with TRBD2. The CDR3 is 14 residues long. Germline V lookup: CDR1 SGHVS, CDR2 FQNEAQ. The V and J ends lost 5 bases and 10 bases, in that order; junction bases with no gene match: 9. The CDR3 sequence: CASSLQGLAGEQFF. CDR3 sequence (DNA): TGTGCCAGCAGCCTCCAGGGACTAGCAGGCGAGCAGTTCTTC.

This clonotype showed up many times. This sequence joins TRBV12-3 or TRBV12-4 and TRBJ1-1, with a weak D call TRBD1 (6 bases). Deletions cut 6 bases from V and 0 bases from J, with 8 bases between. CDR3 length equals 13 residues. The CDR3 sequence: CASRQGMNTEAFF. DNA for the CDR3: TGTGCCAGCAGACAGGGTATGAACACTGAAGCTTTCTTT.

This clonotype was counted at least ten times. The chain is built from TRBV4-1 and TRBJ2-5; a possible D gene is TRBD2 (6 bases). Germline CDR1 is MGHRA and CDR2 is YSYEKL. Trimming cost V 1 base and J 1 base, with 16 bases left between them. The CDR3 is 17 residues long. The CDR3 sequence is CASSQGYGRGGQETQYF. The CDR3 nucleotides read TGCGCCAGCAGCCAAGGTTACGGGCGGGGAGGCCAAGAGACCCAGTACTTC.

This clonotype appeared many times. V is TRBV5-1 and J is TRBJ2-1; 12 nucleotides align to TRBD1. From germline, CDR1 is SGHRS and CDR2 YFSETQ. With 2 bases clipped from V and 8 bases from J, the junction kept 5 bases outside the gene matches. The CDR3 runs to 15 residues. The CDR3 is CASSLPGQGADEQFF. The CDR3 DNA follows: TGCGCCAGCAGCTTACCGGGACAGGGGGCGGATGAGCAGTTCTTC.

There are many counts of this clonotype. This sequence joins TRBV5-1 and TRBJ2-1; D ambiguous. V was cut by 1 base and J by 6 bases, with 2 bases left in between. This CDR3 is 11 amino acids long. Germline V CDR1 and CDR2: SGHRS, YFSETQ. This chain's CDR3 is CASSLTNEQFF. The CDR3 region has the DNA TGCGCCAGCAGCTTGACCAATGAGCAGTTCTTC.

This clonotype was counted at least ten times. The chain links TRBV2 to TRBJ2-5, with D possibly called TRBD1 or TRBD2 (5 bases each). The ends were cut back, 3 bases at V and 3 bases at J, with 11 bases in the middle. The germline CDR1 and CDR2 sequences are SNHLY and FYNNEI. The CDR3 sequence is 14 residues long. The CDR3: CASSDPGREETQYF. The DNA of the CDR3 is TGTGCCAGCAGTGACCCAGGGCGGGAAGAGACCCAGTACTTC.

The sample holds many counts of this clonotype. The chain uses TRBV20-1 and TRBJ2-5; 13 positions match TRBD2. With 4 bases clipped from V and 5 bases from J, the junction kept 7 bases outside the gene matches. The CDR3 consists of 15 residues. Germline CDR1 and CDR2: DFQATT and SNEGSKA (reference sequence). CDR3 protein: CSANRLAGGGETQYF. In DNA, the CDR3 is TGCAGTGCTAACAGACTAGCGGGAGGAGGGGAGACCCAGTACTTC.

V is TRBV18 and J is TRBJ2-1; a weak D match, TRBD1 (6 bases). CDR3 length equals 13 residues. Per germline, CDR1 KGHSH and CDR2 LQKENI. V shed 3 bases and J shed 12 bases, with 15 bases lying between them. CDR3 residues: CASSPLPGTSQFF. DNA of the CDR3: TGTGCCAGCTCACCCCTCCCCGGGACATCGCAGTTCTTC.

This clonotype was observed at least ten times. The chain employs TRBV27 and TRBJ1-5; 7 nucleotides line up with TRBD1. The CDR3 covers 14 residues. With V trimmed by 7 bases and J by 6 bases, 9 bases remained unmatched. Germline lookup yields CDR1 MNHEY and CDR2 SMNVEV (reference sequence). DNA for the CDR3: TGTGCCAGCAAACAACAGGGGTTCGGTCAGCCCCAGCATTTT. Protein: CASKQQGFGQPQHF.

This clonotype was counted ten times or more. The J gene is TRBJ2-6, the V gene TRBV5-1, with D possibly being TRBD1 (5 bases). CDR1 SGHRS and CDR2 YFSETQ come from the germline V gene. CDR3 length equals 15 residues. The V end lost 3 bases, the J end lost 3 bases, and 10 bases lay between the germline ends. CDR3 bases: TGCGCCAGCAGCTACCAGGGTGGTGGGGCCAACGTCCTGACTTTC. As protein: CASSYQGGGANVLTF. Based on the CDR3 plus reference TRBV5-1 and TRBJ2-6, the full variable domain is KAGVTQTPRYLIKTRGQQVTLSCSPISGHRSVSWYQQTPGQGLQFLFEYFSETQRNKGNFPGRFSGRQFSNSRSEMNVSTLELGDSALYLCASSYQGGGANVLTFGAGSRLTVL.

This clonotype was recorded many times. The rearrangement links TRBV29-1 to TRBJ1-1; no definite D call. The CDR3 is 11 residues long. CDR1 is SQVTM, CDR2 ANQGSEA, per germline. V was shortened by 3 bases and J by 9 bases, with 11 bases between the two germline ends. CDR3 protein: CSVDSGGKAFF. Here the CDR3 DNA reads TGCAGCGTTGATAGTGGTGGGAAAGCTTTCTTT.

This clonotype has at least ten counts. The rearrangement uses TRBV6-5 and TRBJ2-2, with 11 bases that match TRBD2. From germline, CDR1 is MNHEY and CDR2 SVGAGI. CDR3 length: 17 amino acids. V was pared by 5 bases and J by 4 bases, with 9 bases of the junction left unmatched. The CDR3 loop is CASSPSGTSGLTGELFF. The CDR3 bases are TGTGCCAGCAGTCCCTCGGGGACTAGCGGCCTCACCGGGGAGCTGTTTTTT.

V gene TRBV5-5 combines with J gene TRBJ1-1; 7 bases are a match to TRBD1. The germline CDR1 and CDR2 sequences are SGHKS and YYEKEE (reference sequence). This CDR3 is built from 13 residues. J lost 6 bases, V lost 4 bases, and 6 bases had no gene match. CDR3 DNA: TGTGCCAGCAGCAGACAGGGTGGCGCTGAAGCTTTCTTT. Translation: CASSRQGGAEAFF.